Listed here are 20 T cell receptor beta chains from one sample, sequenced in a study of regulatory T cells in long-lasting Graves disease. Time point in this sample: persistent/refractory GD, antithyroid drugs over 5 years with positive TRAb. PBMC-derived RNA was used for the TCR library. Construction of TCR beta libraries relied on iRepertoire HTBI primers and on Arm-PCR targeting CDR3 regions. From the multiplex PCR reads, TCRdb called clonotypes with MiXCR, one entry per CDR3 protein. The sample lists 400,000 to 450,000 distinct CDR3 sequences; roughly a quarter were seen once. The source material was peripheral blood mononuclear cells (PBMCs), sampled when the disease was refractory, from a patient treated with antithyroid drugs. The receptors come from a female donor with Graves disease.

This clonotype was observed many times. The J gene is TRBJ1-1, the V gene TRBV6-1, with D possibly matching TRBD1 (5 bases). The V gene lost 5 bases and the J gene lost 1 base, with 11 bases spanning the gap. CDR3 length equals 14 residues. Germline lookup yields CDR1 MNHNS and CDR2 SASEGT. In nucleotides, the CDR3 is TGTGCCAGCAGTAAGGGGACGGCGAACACTGAAGCTTTCTTT. This sequence encodes CASSKGTANTEAFF.

In this sample, this clonotype turned up many times. V is TRBV28 and J is TRBJ2-7; maybe TRBD2 (5 bases). This CDR3 is built from 19 residues. CDR1 and CDR2 from the germline V gene are MDHEN and SYDVKM. The V and J ends lost 5 bases and 2 bases respectively, with 28 bases between them. The DNA of the CDR3 is TGTGCCAGCAGTCCGATACGGCTCCGGCCGGGAAGTGAAACCTACGAGCAGTACTTC. It specifies CASSPIRLRPGSETYEQYF.

This clonotype was picked up many times. J is TRBJ1-4 and V is TRBV15; a weak D match, TRBD1 (6 bases). CDR3 length: 15 residues. Germline values: CDR1 LNHNV, CDR2 YYDKDF (reference sequence). V gave up 0 bases and J gave up 7 bases, with 12 bases separating them. This chain's CDR3 is CATSRDWGQVEKLFF. CDR3 DNA: TGTGCCACCAGCAGAGATTGGGGGCAGGTTGAAAAACTGTTTTTT.

This clonotype was recorded many times. V usage is TRBV12-3 or TRBV12-4 and J usage is TRBJ2-2; D not certain. This CDR3 is 13 amino acids long. With 6 bases removed from V and 5 bases from J, the gap between germline ends came to 10 bases. CDR3 sequence reads: CASSPVRTGELFF. The CDR3 bases are TGTGCCAGCAGCCCCGTGAGAACCGGGGAGCTGTTTTTT.

Ten or more counts support this clonotype. This rearrangement joins TRBV2 to TRBJ1-2, with D possibly being TRBD1 (5 bases). Germline CDR1 reads SNHLY; CDR2 reads FYNNEI. The CDR3 loop spans 11 amino acids. Trimming removed 7 bases from V and 8 bases from J, with 11 bases in between. The CDR3 DNA follows: TGTGCCAGCAAGAAAGGGGAGGGCTACACCTTC. Protein product: CASKKGEGYTF.

This chain links TRBV6-2 or TRBV6-3 with TRBJ2-6; 8 bases agree with TRBD1. The CDR3 extends over 18 amino acids. Germline trimming cut 7 bases from V and 0 bases from J; bases unmatched to any gene: 11. Germline values: CDR1 MNHEY, CDR2 SVGEGT. CDR3 protein: CASTHRGVRFSGANVLTF. The CDR3 region has the DNA TGTGCCAGCACTCACAGGGGGGTCCGGTTCTCTGGGGCCAACGTCCTGACTTTC.

This clonotype was recorded a few times. This chain joins TRBV19 and TRBJ2-6; TRBD1 agrees at 7 bases. The trim removed 4 bases at V and 3 bases at J, leaving 3 bases unmatched. The CDR3 runs 15 residues. The germline V gene has CDR1 LNHDA and CDR2 SQIVND (reference sequence). CDR3 loop: CASSTTGLGANVLTF. The CDR3 bases are TGTGCCAGTAGTACGACAGGGCTTGGGGCCAACGTCCTGACTTTC.

This clonotype came up a few times. The V call is TRBV7-6, the J call TRBJ2-7, with TRBD2 identical over 10 bases. V trimming: 3 bases; J trimming: 7 bases; junction bases outside the gene matches: 0. CDR1 is SGHVS, CDR2 FNYEAQ, per germline. The CDR3 has 12 residues. The CDR3 sequence: CASSFSGGEQYF. As DNA, the CDR3 is TGTGCCAGCAGCTTTAGCGGGGGGGAGCAGTACTTC.

This clonotype was observed many times. The chain combines TRBV28 with TRBJ2-5; 9 nucleotides match TRBD2. The V and J ends lost 1 base and 1 base, in that order; junction bases with no gene match: 1. The CDR3 sequence is 15 residues long. Germline loops: CDR1 MDHEN, CDR2 SYDVKM. CDR3 bases: TGTGCCAGCAGTTTATCAGCGGGGGGCCAAGAGACCCAGTACTTC. It yields the protein CASSLSAGGQETQYF.

The chain combines TRBV2 with TRBJ2-2; a possible D gene is TRBD2 (6 bases). The CDR3 is made up of 12 amino acids. Trimming shortened V by 6 bases and J by 7 bases, and 9 bases separated the two germline ends. The germline V gene has CDR1 SNHLY and CDR2 FYNNEI. The CDR3 coding sequence is TGTGCCAGCAGGCATAGCGGCGGGGAGCTGTTTTTT. It is translated as CASRHSGGELFF.

This clonotype occurred many times. The chain carries TRBV2 and TRBJ1-5, with 7 bases fitting TRBD1. Trimming cost V 3 bases and J 0 bases; bases outside gene matches: 2. The CDR3 runs to 15 residues. In germline, CDR1 is SNHLY, CDR2 FYNNEI. The CDR3 DNA follows: TGTGCCAGCAGTGAGGGACAGATTAGCAATCAGCCCCAGCATTTT. It codes for CASSEGQISNQPQHF.

The chain couples TRBV4-2 to TRBJ2-1, with 11 nucleotides matching TRBD2. Germline V gene lookup returns CDR1 LGHNA and CDR2 YNFKEQ. The CDR3 has 17 residues. V dropped 0 bases and J dropped 1; count of bases not matched to a gene: 2. The CDR3 sequence is CASSQDASGRSYNEQFF. Written as DNA, the CDR3 is TGTGCCAGCAGCCAAGATGCTAGCGGGAGGTCCTACAATGAGCAGTTCTTC.

This chain uses TRBV7-2 with TRBJ1-3; 7 bases align to TRBD1. CDR1 and CDR2 from the germline V gene are SGHTA and FQGNSA. CDR3 length: 17 amino acids. The ends lost 4 bases at V and 0 bases at J; junction bases unmatched: 9. The CDR3 region is CASSWDQGVSSGNTIYF. The CDR3 DNA reads as TGTGCCAGCAGCTGGGATCAGGGGGTCAGCTCTGGAAACACCATATATTTT.

CDR3 bases: TGTGCCAGCAAGGGCGAACCCCAAGAGACCCAGTACTTC. Residues: CASKGEPQETQYF. The V and J genes are TRBV2 and TRBJ2-5; no firm D call. The CDR3 runs to 13 residues. In germline, CDR1 is SNHLY, CDR2 FYNNEI. V was pared by 7 bases and J by 1 base, with 10 bases between.

This clonotype has a count of ten or more. CDR3 sequence (DNA): TGTGCCAGCAGTGAAGTAAACCGTGAAGCTTTCTTT. This codes for CASSEVNREAFF. This rearrangement joins TRBV6-1 to TRBJ1-1; the D is unclear. The V gene lost 1 base and the J gene lost 7 bases, with 7 bases spanning the gap. There are 12 residues in the CDR3. Looked up from germline, CDR1 is MNHNS and CDR2 is SASEGT.

This clonotype was recorded many times. This sequence joins TRBV28 and TRBJ1-1; D is uncertain. V shed 2 bases and J shed 11 bases, with 21 bases lying between them. The CDR3 contains 15 residues. Looked up from germline, CDR1 is MDHEN and CDR2 is SYDVKM. The chain's CDR3 is CASSLVLIGRIRAFF. As DNA, the CDR3 is TGTGCCAGCAGTTTAGTTCTTATCGGCAGAATTAGGGCTTTCTTT.

This clonotype has ten or more counts. This chain links TRBV27 with TRBJ1-1; possible D gene TRBD1, 6 bases. From germline, CDR1 is MNHEY and CDR2 SMNVEV (reference sequence). V lost 1 base and J lost 10, with 16 bases in between. The CDR3 has 14 amino acids. CDR3 sequence: CASSLLGTSRGAFF. CDR3 nucleotides: TGTGCCAGCAGTTTATTGGGGACATCGAGGGGAGCTTTCTTT.

Only a few counts were recorded for this clonotype. V is TRBV10-3 and J is TRBJ2-5; D is perhaps TRBD1 or TRBD2 (5 bases each). V was cut by 11 bases and J by 2 bases, with 21 bases left in between. CDR3 length: 15 amino acids. Germline V gives CDR1 ENHRY, CDR2 SYGVKD. CDR3 DNA: TGTGCCGCAAGAAGAGACGGGACCATTCAAGAGACCCAGTACTTC. Amino acids: CAARRDGTIQETQYF.

The chain links TRBV7-9 to TRBJ2-1; D gene unclear. This CDR3 region has 13 residues. The V and J ends lost 5 bases and 9 bases respectively, with 14 bases between them. Germline V gives CDR1 SEHNR, CDR2 FQNEAQ (reference sequence). CDR3 residues: CASSPNLGFEQFF. The CDR3 coding sequence is TGTGCCAGCAGCCCAAACCTAGGCTTTGAGCAGTTCTTC.

Regarding this clonotype: This clone may be a read error of a much larger clone one base away. The V gene is TRBV24-1, the J gene TRBJ2-1; 14 bases agree with TRBD2. This CDR3 region has 16 residues. The trim removed 2 bases at V and 15 bases at J, leaving 11 bases unmatched. Germline V gives CDR1 KGHDR, CDR2 SFDVKD. The CDR3 region has the DNA TGTGCCACCAGTGATTCCTATGGACTAGCGGGAGGATCTTTGTTCTTC. Encoded protein: CATSDSYGLAGGSLFF.